This T cell receptor beta chain was documented in a study of control samples from healthy donors and cancer patients. CDR1 and CDR2 from the germline V gene are SQVTM and ANQGSEA. The CDR3 runs 12 residues. V dropped 6 bases and J dropped 0 bases, with 7 bases sitting between them. Generated by immunoSEQ multiplex PCR, the TCRdb table keeps only in-frame clones and is missing some. The sample carries 150,000 to 200,000 clones, 91% recorded once. The chain links TRBV29-1 to TRBJ2-3; no reliable D call. The sample was blood. The receptor was derived from a woman in her twenties or thirties in good health. The CDR3 loop is CSVRPSTDTQYF. The CDR3 DNA reads as TGCAGCGTACGACCCAGCACAGATACGCAGTATTTT.